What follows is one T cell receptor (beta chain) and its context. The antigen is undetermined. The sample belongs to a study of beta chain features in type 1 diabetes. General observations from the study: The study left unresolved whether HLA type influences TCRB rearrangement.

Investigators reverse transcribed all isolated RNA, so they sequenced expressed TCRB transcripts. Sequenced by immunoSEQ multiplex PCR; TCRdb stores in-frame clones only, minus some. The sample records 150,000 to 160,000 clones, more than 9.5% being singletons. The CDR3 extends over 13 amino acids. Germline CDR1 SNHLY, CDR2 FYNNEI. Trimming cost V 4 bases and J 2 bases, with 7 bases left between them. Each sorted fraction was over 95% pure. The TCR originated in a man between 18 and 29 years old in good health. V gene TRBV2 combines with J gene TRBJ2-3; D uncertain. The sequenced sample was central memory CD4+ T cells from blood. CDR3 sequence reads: CASSVRFTDTQYF. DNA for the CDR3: TGTGCCAGCAGTGTTCGATTCACAGATACGCAGTATTTT.